Listed here are 5 T cell receptor beta chains from one sample, sequenced in a study of patients and donors after allogeneic stem cell transplantation. TCRdb itself ran the RT-PCR reads through MiXCR, one entry per CDR3 protein. The sample lists about 410,000 distinct CDR3 sequences; 16% were seen once. The sequencing sample was made of blood, either unsorted or a sorted T cell fraction (not recorded which). The receptor source for this set is a human donor who was either an allogeneic HSCT recipient or a stem cell or donor lymphocyte infusion donor (not recorded which). It is not recorded whose cells these are; they may come from a transplant donor.

This clonotype was observed a few times. This chain links TRBV2 with TRBJ1-2; tentative D call: TRBD1 (5 bases). V lost 1 base, J lost 7 bases, and 13 bases lay in between. Germline CDR1 reads SNHLY; CDR2 reads FYNNEI. CDR3 length equals 14 residues. CDR3 in DNA: TGTGCCAGCAGTGAAGGGCAGGGAGAACTTGGCTACACCTTC. Its translation is CASSEGQGELGYTF.

In this sample, this clonotype turned up a few times. This rearrangement joins TRBV24-1 to TRBJ1-2; possibly TRBD1 for D (5 bases). Trimming left V 3 bases short and J 4 bases short, with 14 bases between. This CDR3 contains 15 residues. Germline-derived CDR1 and CDR2 are KGHDR and SFDVKD. CDR3 sequence (DNA): TGTGCCACCAGTGATGGTAGACAGAACATCTATGGCTACACCTTC. Protein sequence: CATSDGRQNIYGYTF.

J is TRBJ1-2 and V is TRBV7-2, with 7 positions matching TRBD1. The germline gives CDR1 SGHTA, CDR2 FQGNSA. This CDR3 comprises 15 residues. V was pared by 1 base and J by 0 bases, with 2 bases of the junction left unmatched. CDR3 nucleotides: TGTGCCAGCAGCTTAGACAGGGGAGCTAACTATGGCTACACCTTC. As protein: CASSLDRGANYGYTF. Full variable domain (remainder filled in from reference TRBV7-2 and TRBJ1-2): GAGVSQSPSNKVTEKGKDVELRCDPISGHTALYWYRQSLGQGLEFLIYFQGNSAPDKSGLPSDRFSAERTGGSVSTLTIQRTQQEDSAVYLCASSLDRGANYGYTFGSGTRLTVV.

In its sample, this clonotype was seen many times. CDR3 DNA sequence: TGTGCCAGCAGCTTGGTGTCCTACGATACGCAGTATTTT. Translation gives CASSLVSYDTQYF. V is TRBV5-4 and J is TRBJ2-3; unclear D gene. Deletions cut 0 bases from V and 6 bases from J, with 8 bases between. Germline V gives CDR1 SGHNT, CDR2 YYREEE (reference sequence). The CDR3 is 13 amino acids. The variable domain in full, with the rest retrieved from reference TRBV5-4 and TRBJ2-3, is ETGVTQSPTHLIKTRGQQVTLRCSSQSGHNTVSWYQQALGQGPQFIFQYYREEENGRGNFPPRFSGLQFPNYSSELNVNALELDDSALYLCASSLVSYDTQYFGPGTRLTVL.

This clonotype showed up many times. The chain employs TRBV5-5 and TRBJ2-7, with D perhaps TRBD2 (5 bases). V was pared by 3 bases and J by 3 bases, with 7 bases between. This CDR3 is built from 12 residues. CDR1 is SGHKS and CDR2 is YYEKEE in the germline V gene (reference sequence). The CDR3 DNA is TGTGCCAGCAGCTCGGGGTTCTACGAGCAGTACTTC. This encodes CASSSGFYEQYF.